This TCR beta chain stems from a study of T-cell memory formation after mild COVID-19. Study-level information: There were largely donor-specific TCR clusters. Study observations and caveats: Nothing showed for sure that second-wave clones peaking on day 37 were SARS-CoV-2 specific. Pre-infection memory contained some responding clones, which suggested that cross-reactive memory had joined.

This clonotype was observed many times. Antigen specificity is unknown. Germline lookup yields CDR1 LGHNA and CDR2 YSLEER. The CDR3 sequence is 15 residues long. V dropped 1 base and J dropped 5 bases, with 12 bases sitting between them. A single record per CDR3 protein comes from TCRdb applying MiXCR to the 5' RACE reads. The sample lists under 200,000 distinct CDR3 sequences; approximately 10% were seen once. Sequencing was done on a sample of PBMCs or a T cell subset sorted from them (not recorded which). The receptor comes from a man aged 18 to 29 who had mild COVID-19 (a few samples of this study predate the infection). Cell type and time point are not known. The rearrangement links TRBV4-3 to TRBJ2-1; D ambiguous. CDR3 DNA: TGCGCCAGCAGCCAAGGGGCCAGGATTAACAATGAGCAGTTCTTC. Translating gives CASSQGARINNEQFF.